This TCR beta chain was profiled in a study of patients and donors after allogeneic stem cell transplantation. A single record per CDR3 protein comes from TCRdb applying MiXCR to the RT-PCR reads. The sample yields 900,000 to 1,000,000 distinct CDR3 sequences, about a sixth seen once. V was pared by 2 bases and J by 5 bases, with 8 bases between. Germline V lookup: CDR1 SGHTA, CDR2 FQGTGA. The length of the CDR3 is 13 residues. This clonotype was found a few times. The sequenced sample consisted of blood, either unsorted or a sorted T cell fraction (not recorded which). This sequence was found in a human donor who was either an allogeneic HSCT recipient or a stem cell or donor lymphocyte infusion donor (not recorded which). It is not recorded whose cells these are; they may come from a transplant donor. The rearrangement links TRBV7-3 to TRBJ2-3; no clear D gene. This CDR3 reads CASSLGAKDTQYF. The CDR3 DNA reads as TGTGCCAGCAGCTTAGGCGCCAAAGATACGCAGTATTTT. The full variable domain, completed using reference TRBV7-3 and TRBJ2-3, is GAGVSQTPSNKVTEKGKYVELRCDPISGHTALYWYRQSLGQGPEFLIYFQGTGAADDSGLPNDRFFAVRPEGSVSTLKIQRTERGDSAVYLCASSLGAKDTQYFGPGTRLTVL.